These T cell receptor beta chains were read from a single sample in a study of T cell responses to AZD1222 COVID-19 vaccine. The assay was immunoSEQ multiplex PCR, and TCRdb's table has in-frame clones only and misses some. The sample comprises around 140,000 clones, more than 85% of which are singletons, and 1.5% to 2% rests with the top ten. Source: peripheral blood, taken 28 days after the second AZD1222 dose. The receptors derive from an adult who received the AZD1222 COVID-19 vaccine. Each CDR3 is given with its conserved first and last residue. A D gene is named only where the DNA matches it firmly. Only part of the rows carry a size: once, few, many, or a class if the clone is expanded.

TRBV5-1,-,-,TRBJ1-1,TGCGCCAGCAGCTTGGAGGCAGGGAAGGGCACTGAAGCTTTCTTT,CASSLEAGKGTEAFF
TRBV7-8,-,TRBD2,TRBJ2-1,TGTGCCAGCAGCTGGGGACTAGCGGGAGTCTACAATGAGCAGTTCTTC,CASSWGLAGVYNEQFF
TRBV7-6,-,-,TRBJ2-1,TGTGCCAGCAGCGGACAGAGGGCGAGCTCCTACAATGAGCAGTTCTTC,CASSGQRASSYNEQFF
TRBV28,-,-,TRBJ1-2,TGTGCCAGCAGTCAACATAACTATGGCTACACCTTC,CASSQHNYGYTF
TRBV7-2,-,-,TRBJ1-2,TGTGCCAGCAGACGTCAGAGTTCCTATGGCTACACCTTC,CASRRQSSYGYTF
TRBV27,-,TRBD1,TRBJ1-6,TGTGCCAGCAGTTTTCGCAGGGGGCCTTCACCCCTCCACTTT,CASSFRRGPSPLHF
TRBV7-9,-,-,TRBJ2-3,TGTGCCAGCAGCCAAGGTTCAGATACGCAGTATTTT,CASSQGSDTQYF
TRBV6-5,-,-,TRBJ2-1,TGTGCCAGCAGTTATAAGGGAACTCTGTTCTTC,CASSYKGTLFF
TRBV3-1/TRBV3-2,once,-,TRBJ1-2,TGTGCCAGCAGCCAAAGGGGGGACGATGGCTACACCTTC,CASSQRGDDGYTF
TRBV18,once,-,TRBJ1-1,TGTGCCAGCTCGCTCATGAACACTGAAGCTTTCTTT,CASSLMNTEAFF
TRBV2,-,-,TRBJ1-5,TGTGCCAGGCTCGATACTCGACAGCCCCAGCATTTT,CARLDTRQPQHF
TRBV4-3,-,TRBD2,TRBJ2-2,TGCGCCAGCAGCCAAGACTGGGGACTAGGAGTCGGGGAGCTGTTTTTT,CASSQDWGLGVGELFF
TRBV19,-,-,TRBJ1-2,TGTGCCAGTAGTACGGGACACCCGGGGGGCTACACCTTC,CASSTGHPGGYTF
TRBV12-5,-,TRBD2,TRBJ2-1,TGTGCTAGTGGTTTGGTAATCCCGGTGAGGGTGGTAGCGGGGGGCCTATACAATGAGCAGTTCTTC,CASGLVIPVRVVAGGLYNEQFF
TRBV27,once,TRBD1,TRBJ1-2,TGTGCCAGCAGGGGAACAGGGGAAGGAGGCTACACCTTC,CASRGTGEGGYTF
TRBV19,-,-,TRBJ2-3,TGTGCCAGTAGTTCGACCGGAAGCCGGAGAGATACGCAGTATTTT,CASSSTGSRRDTQYF
TRBV7-6,-,-,TRBJ2-7,TGTGCCAGCAGCTCTACAGGGAACGAGCAGTACTTC,CASSSTGNEQYF
TRBV19,-,-,TRBJ1-2,TGTGCCAGTAGTATGTTCCCCGGGGGCTATGGCTACACCTTC,CASSMFPGGYGYTF
TRBV27,-,TRBD2,TRBJ2-7,TGTGCCAGCAGGCCTGGACTAGTTTCCGAGCAGTACTTC,CASRPGLVSEQYF
TRBV9,few,-,TRBJ1-1,TGTGCCAGCAGCGGAGGGGGGAGAAACACTGAAGCTTTCTTT,CASSGGGRNTEAFF
TRBV7-6,-,-,TRBJ1-5,TGTGCCAGCAGCCCCCGCCTCGCGACGGATGGCAATCAGCCCCAGCATTTT,CASSPRLATDGNQPQHF
TRBV5-4,few,TRBD1,TRBJ1-2,TGTGCCAGCAGCTTGAACGGACAGGCGCATAAGAATGGCTACACCTTC,CASSLNGQAHKNGYTF
TRBV2,-,TRBD1,TRBJ1-2,TGTGCCAGCAGTGAAGCAATGGCGGGCAGGGGGTTCGGTGGCTACACCTTC,CASSEAMAGRGFGGYTF
TRBV4-1,-,TRBD1,TRBJ1-5,TGCGCCAGCAGCCAAGAGACAGGGCTCAATCAGCCCCAGCATTTT,CASSQETGLNQPQHF
TRBV10-3,-,TRBD1,TRBJ1-2,TGTGCCATCAGTGAGTGGAATTTTGGTGGACAGGGGGCCCACACCTTC,CAISEWNFGGQGAHTF
TRBV11-2,-,TRBD1,TRBJ2-7,TGTGCCAGCAGCTTAGGAATGCGTGACAGGGGTTTTCGGCAGTACTTC,CASSLGMRDRGFRQYF
TRBV19,-,-,TRBJ2-7,TGTGCCAGTAGGGGACGAGGAGTATACGAGCAGTACTTC,CASRGRGVYEQYF
TRBV19,-,-,TRBJ1-1,TGTGCCAGTACCGCCTTGACCGCTCTGAACACTGAAGCTTTCTTT,CASTALTALNTEAFF
TRBV7-9,-,TRBD1,TRBJ1-2,TGTGCCAGCAGCCAGTTTGGGACAGCCTATGGCTACACCTTC,CASSQFGTAYGYTF
TRBV5-6,once,-,TRBJ2-5,TGTGCCAGCAGCTGGGCTACGGGGGCCCAAGAGACCCAGTACTTC,CASSWATGAQETQYF
TRBV19,once,-,TRBJ1-2,TGTGCCAGTAGTATTATGGGATCTCAGGGCTACACCTTC,CASSIMGSQGYTF